The present TCR beta chain was sequenced within a study of radiation and T cells in renal cell carcinoma. The germline CDR1 and CDR2 sequences are SGHRS and YFSETQ. The J segment lost 3 bases and the V segment lost 2 bases, leaving 8 bases of the junction unmatched. The CDR3 is 16 residues long. Here immunoSEQ multiplex PCR was the method, and the copy in TCRdb shows in-frame clones only, minus some. This table holds 150,000 or so clones, roughly 90% found once. The time point denotes: baseline pretreatment blood. Treatment here: 15 Gy SBRT to primary tumor, nephrectomy 4 weeks later. The chain joins TRBV5-1 to TRBJ2-3, with 8 bases lining up with TRBD1. The material sequenced was blood, taken from a patient whose treatment included radiotherapy and nephrectomy. This sequence was found in a woman aged 50 to 65 with renal cell carcinoma. CDR3 loop: CASSFSQGAQTDTQYF. CDR3 in DNA: TGCGCCAGCAGCTTTTCCCAGGGGGCTCAAACAGATACGCAGTATTTT.